The rows below give T cell receptor beta chains drawn from one sample of a study of shared clonotypes between healthy human individuals. Assay: immunoSEQ multiplex PCR; the TCRdb copy retains only in-frame clones and omits some. The sample holds fewer than 850,000 clones, about 96% seen once. The specimen was naive CD8+ T cells sorted from blood. The receptors were gathered from a man younger than 45 in good health. Both conserved end residues are part of each CDR3. The order of the fields is V gene, J gene, clone size, D gene, CDR3 protein, CDR3 DNA. A D gene is named only where the DNA matches it firmly. Clone size is shown for a subset of rows, as once, few, many or a class of expanded clone.

TRBV7-9	TRBJ2-3	.	TRBD1	CASSSPRTGGPTDTQYF	TGTGCCAGCAGCTCACCGAGGACAGGGGGCCCCACAGATACGCAGTATTTT
TRBV10-3	TRBJ2-3	once	TRBD2	CAASGTSGRVDPDTQYF	TGTGCCGCCTCCGGGACTAGCGGGAGGGTTGATCCAGATACGCAGTATTTT
TRBV6-4	TRBJ2-2	.	TRBD2	CASSPGGRTGELFF	TGTGCCAGCAGTCCGGGGGGGCGTACCGGGGAGCTGTTTTTT
TRBV7-9	TRBJ2-7	once	.	CASSPVTTTHEQYF	TGTGCCAGCAGCCCCGTCACGACTACCCACGAGCAGTACTTC
TRBV7-9	TRBJ2-7	.	.	CASSSGSLPYEQYF	TGTGCCAGCAGCTCCGGGTCCCTACCCTACGAGCAGTACTTC
TRBV29-1	TRBJ2-7	.	TRBD2	CSVAEASGNYEQYF	TGCAGCGTTGCAGAAGCTAGCGGGAACTACGAGCAGTACTTC
TRBV11-2	TRBJ2-6	.	TRBD1	CASSLTGVGQAGANVLTF	TGTGCCAGCAGCCTGACAGGGGTTGGGCAGGCTGGGGCCAACGTCCTGACTTTC
TRBV7-9	TRBJ2-5	.	.	CAIQGFGETQYF	TGTGCCATACAGGGATTTGGAGAGACCCAGTACTTC
TRBV29-1	TRBJ2-7	.	.	CSVVGGDLISYEQYF	TGCAGCGTGGTGGGGGGCGACTTGATCTCCTACGAGCAGTACTTC
TRBV20-1	TRBJ1-1	.	.	CSAQRAAEAFF	TGCAGTGCCCAGCGGGCAGCCGAAGCTTTCTTT
TRBV7-2	TRBJ2-7	.	.	CASSRGQPYEQYF	TGTGCCAGCAGCCGGGGCCAGCCCTACGAGCAGTACTTC
TRBV15	TRBJ2-5	.	.	CATSRRPGLQETQYF	TGTGCCACCAGCAGACGACCGGGACTCCAAGAGACCCAGTACTTC
TRBV30	TRBJ1-1	.	.	CAWSVGGTEAFF	TGTGCCTGGAGTGTAGGGGGGACTGAAGCTTTCTTT
TRBV11-2	TRBJ2-3	.	.	CASSLGTGFTDTQYF	TGTGCCAGCAGCTTAGGTACAGGATTCACAGATACGCAGTATTTT
TRBV28	TRBJ2-3	.	TRBD2	CASSGWTSGESTDTQYF	TGTGCCAGCAGTGGGTGGACTAGCGGGGAGAGCACAGATACGCAGTATTTT
TRBV29-1	TRBJ2-1	once	.	CSVTLYSYNEQFF	TGCAGCGTTACGCTCTACTCCTACAATGAGCAGTTCTTC
TRBV7-3	TRBJ2-1	.	TRBD2	CASSPGTSSLGNEQFF	TGTGCCAGCAGCCCAGGGACTAGCTCCTTGGGCAATGAGCAGTTCTTC
TRBV7-9	TRBJ2-1	.	.	CAVPTGTGGTSNEQFF	TGTGCCGTACCTACAGGAACAGGGGGGACTAGCAATGAGCAGTTCTTC
TRBV28	TRBJ2-6	.	.	CASSLPYSGANVLTF	TGTGCCAGCAGTTTACCCTACTCTGGGGCCAACGTCCTGACTTTC
TRBV29-1	TRBJ2-5	.	TRBD1	CSVENRDRGRFETQYF	TGCAGCGTGGAGAACCGAGACAGGGGGCGTTTTGAGACCCAGTACTTC
TRBV6-1	TRBJ2-7	.	TRBD2	CASIGRNGGYEQYF	TGTGCCAGCATCGGGAGGAACGGGGGCTACGAGCAGTACTTC
TRBV15	TRBJ2-1	.	TRBD2	CATSQSGSRSYNEQFF	TGTGCCACCAGTCAGAGCGGGAGCCGTTCCTACAATGAGCAGTTCTTC
TRBV4-1	TRBJ2-2	.	.	CASKTPSTGELFF	TGCGCCAGCAAGACCCCCAGCACCGGGGAGCTGTTTTTT
TRBV7-9	TRBJ2-7	.	TRBD2	CASSLRTSDPFEQYF	TGTGCCAGCAGCCTACGGACTAGCGACCCTTTCGAGCAGTACTTC
TRBV29-1	TRBJ1-1	.	.	CSVLGTEAFF	TGCAGCGTTCTGGGCACTGAAGCTTTCTTT
TRBV12-5	TRBJ2-7	.	TRBD1	CASGLAYPGQNTYEQYF	TGTGCTAGTGGTTTGGCGTACCCGGGACAGAATACCTACGAGCAGTACTTC
TRBV29-1	TRBJ1-1	few	.	CSVDPEGAGDTEAFF	TGCAGCGTTGACCCGGAAGGGGCAGGGGACACTGAAGCTTTCTTT
TRBV28	TRBJ2-7	.	.	CASSASRMDSYEQYF	TGTGCCAGCAGTGCTAGCCGGATGGACAGCTACGAGCAGTACTTC
TRBV5-1	TRBJ1-2	.	.	CASSLASSHWDGYTF	TGCGCCAGCAGCTTGGCCTCCAGCCATTGGGATGGCTACACCTTC
TRBV19	TRBJ2-1	.	.	CASSISPEQFF	TGTGCCAGTAGTATTTCCCCTGAGCAGTTCTTC
TRBV7-9	TRBJ2-7	.	.	CASRASEAAYEQYF	TGTGCCAGCAGGGCTAGCGAAGCAGCCTACGAGCAGTACTTC
TRBV11-2	TRBJ1-1	.	.	CASSSLLSMNTEAFF	TGTGCCAGCAGCTCACTTTTATCCATGAACACTGAAGCTTTCTTT
TRBV28	TRBJ1-2	.	.	CASSLRPGQRTYGYTF	TGTGCCAGCAGTTTACGTCCGGGACAAAGAACCTATGGCTACACCTTC
TRBV11-3	TRBJ2-1	.	.	CASSLYGDEQFF	TGTGCCAGCAGCTTATATGGGGATGAGCAGTTCTTC
TRBV4-2	TRBJ1-1	.	TRBD1	CASSPRDRTNTEAFF	TGTGCCAGCAGCCCCCGGGACAGGACAAACACTGAAGCTTTCTTT
TRBV29-1	TRBJ1-1	.	.	CSVETNTEAFF	TGCAGCGTTGAGACGAACACTGAAGCTTTCTTT
TRBV5-6	TRBJ2-7	.	TRBD1	CASSWTGYEQYF	TGTGCCAGCAGCTGGACAGGCTACGAGCAGTACTTC
TRBV6-1	TRBJ2-3	.	.	CASSVWQADTQYF	TGTGCCAGCAGTGTCTGGCAAGCAGATACGCAGTATTTT
TRBV29-1	TRBJ2-7	.	TRBD1	CSVAGQRYEQYF	TGCAGCGTTGCGGGACAGAGATACGAGCAGTACTTC
TRBV29-1	TRBJ1-2	.	.	CSVVGAWDGYTF	TGCAGCGTTGTGGGAGCCTGGGATGGCTACACCTTC